These 26 T cell receptor beta chains share one sample of origin, sequenced in a study of T cells in Graves' hyperthyroidism and ophthalmopathy. Amplification of TCR beta CDR3 regions used RNA as the template. An initial round of RT-PCR targeting the TCR CDR3 relied on the HTBI primer set. TCRdb called the multiplex PCR reads again in MiXCR, with one record for every CDR3 protein. The sample carries about 410,000 distinct CDR3 sequences, about 15% recorded once. Sequencing input: blood. Receptors were obtained from a young man with Graves' ophthalmopathy.

The chain couples TRBV30 to TRBJ1-1; 11 bases match TRBD1. V lost 5 bases, J lost 6 bases, and 11 bases stayed unmatched. Germline loops: CDR1 GTSNPN, CDR2 SVGIG (reference sequence). The CDR3 extends over 15 amino acids. This chain's CDR3 is CAWGPLGQGASEAFF. CDR3 DNA sequence: TGTGCCTGGGGTCCTCTAGGACAGGGGGCTTCTGAAGCTTTCTTT.

At least ten counts were recorded for this clonotype. The genes are TRBV18 and TRBJ1-1; 8 nucleotides line up with TRBD1. The J segment lost 1 base and the V segment lost 4 bases, leaving 5 bases of the junction unmatched. The CDR3 consists of 15 residues. The germline V gene encodes CDR1 KGHSH and CDR2 LQKENI. CDR3 sequence: CASSLKQGANTEAFF. DNA for the CDR3: TGTGCCAGCTCACTAAAGCAGGGGGCGAACACTGAAGCTTTCTTT. The whole variable domain, remainder taken from reference TRBV18 and TRBJ1-1, is NAGVMQNPRHLVRRRGQEARLRCSPMKGHSHVYWYRQLPEEGLKFMVYLQKENIIDESGMPKERFSAEFPKEGPSILRIQQVVRGDSAAYFCASSLKQGANTEAFFGQGTRLTVV.

This clonotype appeared many times. The chain employs TRBV20-1 and TRBJ1-2; D gene uncertain. The CDR3 contains 14 residues. Germline loops: CDR1 DFQATT, CDR2 SNEGSKA (reference sequence). Between the trimmed V and J ends, which lost 6 bases and 4 bases, there was a span of 18 bases. The CDR3 DNA reads TGCAGTGCCCGCGGTTTGGGAGAGGGCTATGGCTACACCTTC. This encodes CSARGLGEGYGYTF.

In this sample, this clonotype turned up many times. The chain employs TRBV11-2 and TRBJ2-1, with a weak D call TRBD2 (6 bases). Trimming stripped 3 bases from V and 7 bases from J, with 19 bases between. From germline, CDR1 is SGHAT and CDR2 FQNNGV. This CDR3 is built from 16 residues. CDR3 sequence reads: CASSFLWGELVNEQFF. CDR3 nucleotides: TGTGCCAGCAGCTTCCTCTGGGGGGAACTAGTGAATGAGCAGTTCTTC.

This clonotype was counted at least ten times. The chain recombines TRBV28 with TRBJ1-1; D remains unclear. Germline V gene sequence: CDR1 MDHEN, CDR2 SYDVKM. The V gene lost 3 bases and the J gene lost 0 bases, with 20 bases spanning the gap. This CDR3 region has 18 residues. CDR3 bases: TGTGCCAGCAGTTTGAGATCTAGGTTCGGCACCTTGAACACTGAAGCTTTCTTT. It yields the protein CASSLRSRFGTLNTEAFF. Together with reference TRBV28 and TRBJ1-1, the CDR3 gives the full variable domain: DVKVTQSSRYLVKRTGEKVFLECVQDMDHENMFWYRQDPGLGLRLIYFSYDVKMKEKGDIPEGYSVSREKKERFSLILESASTNQTSMYLCASSLRSRFGTLNTEAFFGQGTRLTVV.

Only a few counts were recorded for this clonotype. The CDR3 region has the DNA TGCGCCAGCAGCTTGGCTTGGGGGTCTGAGCAGTTCTTC. As protein: CASSLAWGSEQFF. The genes are TRBV5-1 and TRBJ2-1; D tentatively reads TRBD1 or TRBD2 (5 bases each). The CDR3 runs to 13 residues. Trimming cost V 0 bases and J 9 bases, with 10 bases left between them. Germline V CDR1 and CDR2: SGHRS, YFSETQ.

This clonotype appeared many times. This chain uses TRBV15 with TRBJ1-5, with unresolved D. Trimming took 3 bases from V and 4 from J, leaving 4 bases between them. The CDR3 sequence is 12 residues long. Germline V gene lookup returns CDR1 LNHNV and CDR2 YYDKDF (reference sequence). CDR3 region: CATSSANQPQHF. The DNA of the CDR3 is TGTGCCACCAGCAGCGCAAATCAGCCCCAGCATTTT.

There are many counts of this clonotype. The chain has TRBV6-1 and TRBJ1-1; D is perhaps TRBD1 (6 bases). CDR1 and CDR2 (germline): MNHNS, SASEGT. This CDR3 spans 13 amino acids. V was shortened by 10 bases and J by 2 bases, with 14 bases between the two germline ends. This CDR3 is CAIADRSNTEAFF. Written as DNA, the CDR3 is TGTGCCATTGCTGACAGGAGTAACACTGAAGCTTTCTTT.

The rearrangement links TRBV12-3 or TRBV12-4 to TRBJ1-1; TRBD1 is a possible D gene (5 bases). Deletions cut 4 bases from V and 6 bases from J, with 18 bases between. This CDR3 contains 15 residues. The CDR3 DNA follows: TGTGCCAGCAGTTGGAGGAGGGGAAGAGACGCTGAAGCTTTCTTT. It encodes CASSWRRGRDAEAFF.

DNA for the CDR3: TGTGCCAGCAGCTCGCAGGGGAGCGAGGTCAATGAGCAGTTCTTC. It codes for CASSSQGSEVNEQFF. The chain recombines TRBV7-2 with TRBJ2-1; D possibly corresponds to TRBD1 (6 bases). The V gene lost 4 bases and the J gene lost 6 bases, with 16 bases spanning the gap. This CDR3 contains 15 residues. Germline V lookup: CDR1 SGHTA, CDR2 FQGNSA.

The chain links TRBV15 to TRBJ2-4; D possibly matches TRBD1 or TRBD2 (6 bases each). This CDR3 region has 17 residues. V lost 3 bases to trimming and J lost 1 base, with 16 bases between them. The germline CDR1 and CDR2 sequences are LNHNV and YYDKDF (reference sequence). DNA for the CDR3: TGTGCCACCAGCAGTAGGGGGGAACCAGGGGCCAAAAACATTCAGTACTTC. As protein: CATSSRGEPGAKNIQYF.

About this clonotype itself: This may be a read error, as it is one base from a much larger clone. The chain has TRBV3-1 and TRBJ2-7; 10 bases are a match to TRBD2. The closer fit of TRBJ2-1 to the DNA end suggests the J call may be wrong. CDR3 length equals 16 residues. Per the germline V gene, CDR1 is LGHDT and CDR2 is YNNKEL (reference sequence). The CDR3: CASSHNLAGVSYEQFF. The CDR3, as DNA: TGTGCCAGCAGCCACAATCTAGCGGGAGTTAGCTACGAGCAGTTCTTC.

This clonotype showed up many times. The chain couples TRBV10-3 to TRBJ2-7; D is unresolved. Trimming left V 3 bases short and J 6 bases short, with 6 bases between. Germline assignment: CDR1 ENHRY and CDR2 SYGVKD. The CDR3 runs to 11 residues. In DNA, the CDR3 is TGTGCCATCAGTGACACCCTCGAGCAGTACTTC. Protein: CAISDTLEQYF.

The rearrangement uses TRBV28 and TRBJ2-1; 14 bases line up with TRBD2. V was pared by 1 base and J by 5 bases, with 13 bases of the junction left unmatched. Per the germline V gene, CDR1 is MDHEN and CDR2 is SYDVKM. The CDR3 is 20 amino acids. CDR3 DNA: TGTGCCAGCAGTTTATCCCGGACTAGCGGGAGGTTCCAGGGGGACAATGAGCAGTTCTTC. Protein: CASSLSRTSGRFQGDNEQFF.

There are many counts of this clonotype. The chain employs TRBV18 and TRBJ2-1; D is perhaps TRBD1 (6 bases). Germline V gene data show CDR1 as KGHSH and CDR2 as LQKENI. Trimming cost V 2 bases and J 2 bases, with 13 bases left between them. The CDR3 covers 16 residues. DNA of the CDR3: TGTGCCAGCTCACCAGGTCTGGACAGACCCTACAATGAGCAGTTCTTC. Translated, it gives CASSPGLDRPYNEQFF.

Many counts were recorded for this clonotype. V gene TRBV7-9 combines with J gene TRBJ2-5; unclear D gene. This CDR3 has 13 residues. Germline V gives CDR1 SEHNR, CDR2 FQNEAQ (reference sequence). Between the trimmed V and J ends, which lost 8 bases and 0 bases, there was a span of 10 bases. In DNA, the CDR3 is TGTGCCAGCGGATTAACTTACCAAGAGACCCAGTACTTC. It specifies CASGLTYQETQYF. The full variable domain, its missing parts supplied by reference TRBV7-9 and TRBJ2-5, is DTGVSQNPRHKITKRGQNVTFRCDPISEHNRLYWYRQTLGQGPEFLTYFQNEAQLEKSRLLSDRFSAERPKGSFSTLEIQRTEQGDSAMYLCASGLTYQETQYFGPGTRLLVL.

Many counts were recorded for this clonotype. This chain uses TRBV9 with TRBJ2-2; 7 bases align to TRBD1. The CDR3 loop spans 13 amino acids. J gave up 11 bases and V 2 bases, and 6 bases lay outside the gene matches. Germline V gives CDR1 SGDLS, CDR2 YYNGEE. CDR3 region: CASSVTQGEELFF. Here the CDR3 DNA reads TGTGCCAGCAGCGTGACCCAGGGGGAAGAGCTGTTTTTT.

This clonotype showed up many times. For the CDR3, the DNA is TGTGCCAGCAGCTTAGTAGGGGGACTCACAGATACGCAGTATTTT. The encoded protein is CASSLVGGLTDTQYF. The rearrangement links TRBV7-8 to TRBJ2-3; D possibly matches TRBD1 or TRBD2 (6 bases each). The germline V and J ends were trimmed by 1 base and 2 bases, with 10 bases remaining between them. Germline loops: CDR1 SGHVS, CDR2 FQNEAQ. CDR3 length: 15 amino acids.

This chain joins TRBV6-1 and TRBJ2-7; 10 bases map to TRBD1. With 8 bases clipped from V and 1 base from J, the junction kept 14 bases outside the gene matches. CDR3 length: 17 residues. CDR1 and CDR2 from the germline V gene are MNHNS and SASEGT. CDR3 bases: TGTGCCAGCTGGCGGGGCGGGACAGGGGCCCGATCCTACGAGCAGTACTTC. This encodes CASWRGGTGARSYEQYF.

This clonotype was seen ten or more times. V is TRBV5-1 and J is TRBJ1-1; 9 positions agree with TRBD1. V lost 7 bases, J lost 1 base, and 5 bases stayed unmatched. Germline V gene data show CDR1 as SGHRS and CDR2 as YFSETQ. The CDR3 covers 14 residues. The CDR3: CASGAGQGNTEAFF. The CDR3 bases are TGCGCCAGCGGGGCGGGACAGGGGAACACTGAAGCTTTCTTT.

This clonotype was recorded at least ten times. This sequence joins TRBV6-1 and TRBJ1-6; possibly TRBD1 for D (5 bases). V shed 5 bases and J shed 2 bases, with 13 bases lying between them. CDR1 is MNHNS, CDR2 SASEGT, per germline. This CDR3 has 16 amino acids. The CDR3 DNA follows: TGTGCCAGCAGTTACAGCGGGGACCCCTATAATTCACCCCTCCACTTT. Amino acids: CASSYSGDPYNSPLHF.

There are many counts of this clonotype. This rearrangement joins TRBV7-9 to TRBJ1-1, with TRBD1 matching 8 bases. Looked up from germline, CDR1 is SEHNR and CDR2 is FQNEAQ (reference sequence). The CDR3 runs 14 residues. J gave up 3 bases and V 7 bases, and 7 bases lay outside the gene matches. CDR3 amino acids: CASTGGAGDTEAFF. For the CDR3, the DNA is TGTGCCAGCACAGGGGGCGCAGGGGACACTGAAGCTTTCTTT.

This clonotype was seen ten or more times. This chain links TRBV11-2 with TRBJ1-1; the D is unclear. Trimming left V 7 bases short and J 5 bases short, with 11 bases between. Germline V CDR1 and CDR2: SGHAT, FQNNGV. The CDR3 loop spans 12 amino acids. In DNA form, the CDR3 reads TGTGCCAGCACCCCGCTAATGACTGAAGCTTTCTTT. This sequence encodes CASTPLMTEAFF.

This clonotype has a count of ten or more. This chain uses TRBV7-2 with TRBJ1-5; D gene ambiguous. Per germline, CDR1 SGHTA and CDR2 FQGNSA. This CDR3 has 15 amino acids. The germline V and J ends were trimmed by 8 bases and 0 bases, with 14 bases remaining between them. The DNA for the CDR3 is TGTGCCAGCCGCTCACGGGCGTCTAGCAATCAGCCCCAGCATTTT. Its protein is CASRSRASSNQPQHF.

J is TRBJ2-5 and V is TRBV6-1, with 11 bases aligning to TRBD1. The CDR3 totals 15 residues. Germline loops: CDR1 MNHNS, CDR2 SASEGT. V trimming: 10 bases; J trimming: 4 bases; junction bases outside the gene matches: 11. As DNA, the CDR3 is TGTGCCACCCGGGACGGGACAGGGGGGATAGAGACCCAGTACTTC. It translates to CATRDGTGGIETQYF.

Worth noting for this clonotype: This may stem from a read error, because a much larger clone lies one nucleotide away. The chain recombines TRBV20-1 with TRBJ2-1; D unresolved. Germline V gene lookup returns CDR1 DFQATT and CDR2 SNEGSKA (reference sequence). Trimming stripped 3 bases from V and 0 bases from J, with 21 bases between. This CDR3 has 18 residues. Here the CDR3 reads CSASGPRPDPSSYNEQFF. Written as DNA, the CDR3 is TGCAGTGCTAGTGGGCCCCGGCCAGACCCGAGCTCCTACAATGAGCAGTTCTTC.